These 16 T cell receptor beta chains came from one sample sequenced in a study of T cell changes during pregnancy in multiple sclerosis. Here immunoSEQ multiplex PCR was the method, and the copy in TCRdb shows in-frame clones only, minus some. The sample yields under 95,000 clones, 91% seen once. Sequenced here: peripheral blood, sampled after pregnancy. The receptors come from a female donor in good health, enrolled as a control in a pregnancy study.

The chain employs TRBV5-1 and TRBJ2-3, with 14 positions matching TRBD2. CDR3 length equals 18 residues. The trim removed 4 bases at V and 1 base at J, leaving 8 bases unmatched. The germline V gene encodes CDR1 SGHRS and CDR2 YFSETQ. CDR3 amino acids: CASSRGTSGGTRTDTQYF. In DNA form, the CDR3 reads TGCGCCAGCAGCCGGGGGACTAGCGGGGGAACGCGCACAGATACGCAGTATTTT.

J is TRBJ1-6 and V is TRBV7-8; 8 bases align to TRBD1. Germline CDR1 and CDR2: SGHVS and FQNEAQ. The CDR3 sequence is 14 residues long. V shed 6 bases, J shed 7 bases, and the junction held 5 bases outside the gene matches. The DNA of the CDR3 is TGTGCCAGCAGTCCCCGACAGGGGAATTCACCCCTCCACTTT. Residues: CASSPRQGNSPLHF. The variable domain in full, completed from reference TRBV7-8 and TRBJ1-6, reads GAGVSQSPRYKVAKRGQDVALRCDPISGHVSLFWYQQALGQGPEFLTYFQNEAQLDKSGLPSDRFFAERPEGSVSTLKIQRTQQEDSAVYLCASSPRQGNSPLHFGNGTRLTVT.

This rearrangement joins TRBV30 to TRBJ1-5, with D perhaps matching TRBD1 (5 bases). The CDR3 runs 13 residues. Germline CDR1 and CDR2: GTSNPN and SVGIG (reference sequence). V lost 0 bases and J 5 bases, leaving 8 bases between the germline ends. The CDR3 loop is CAWSVGGYQPQHF. CDR3 DNA: TGTGCCTGGAGTGTTGGGGGGTATCAGCCCCAGCATTTT.

This clone was counted a single time. The chain links TRBV6-4 to TRBJ1-3; 9 nucleotides agree with TRBD1. After removal of 9 bases from V and 1 base from J, the junction contained 7 bases not matched to a gene. The CDR3 contains 15 residues. Germline V gene data show CDR1 as MRHNA and CDR2 as SNTAGT. The CDR3 region is CASSPGQGSGNTIYF. The CDR3 nucleotides read TGTGCCAGTTCACCGGGACAGGGATCTGGAAACACCATATATTTT.

The V and J genes are TRBV9 and TRBJ2-5; TRBD2 is a possible D gene (6 bases). Germline values: CDR1 SGDLS, CDR2 YYNGEE. This CDR3 has 14 amino acids. The germline V and J ends were trimmed by 4 bases and 5 bases, with 15 bases remaining between them. The CDR3 is CASSPRRAGETQYF. CDR3 nucleotides: TGTGCCAGCAGCCCCCGACGGGCGGGGGAGACCCAGTACTTC.

This clone was seen a few times. The V and J genes are TRBV5-4 and TRBJ2-5, with 11 bases lining up with TRBD2. Germline V lookup: CDR1 SGHNT, CDR2 YYREEE (reference sequence). The CDR3 spans 17 residues. The V segment lost 3 bases and the J segment 1 base; nucleotides outside the gene matches: 8. CDR3 sequence: CASSSPNLAGGQETQYF. The CDR3 bases are TGTGCCAGCAGCTCACCCAACCTAGCGGGGGGCCAAGAGACCCAGTACTTC.

The chain recombines TRBV5-4 with TRBJ2-5, with 7 bases matching TRBD1. With 5 bases clipped from V and 2 bases from J, the junction kept 6 bases outside the gene matches. Germline CDR1 reads SGHNT; CDR2 reads YYREEE (reference sequence). This CDR3 is 14 amino acids long. The CDR3 protein is CASSRQGIQETQYF. The DNA for the CDR3 is TGTGCCAGCAGTCGACAGGGAATACAAGAGACCCAGTACTTC.

This chain links TRBV11-2 with TRBJ1-2, with TRBD1 as a possible D gene (6 bases). This CDR3 is built from 16 residues. V shed 0 bases and J shed 2 bases, with 13 bases lying between them. From germline, CDR1 is SGHAT and CDR2 FQNNGV. The CDR3 DNA reads as TGTGCCAGCAGCTTAGAAGTGCACAGGGAGAACTATGGCTACACCTTC. The encoded protein is CASSLEVHRENYGYTF. Looking up the rest from reference TRBV11-2 and TRBJ1-2 gives the full variable domain: EAGVAQSPRYKIIEKRQSVAFWCNPISGHATLYWYQQILGQGPKLLIQFQNNGVVDDSQLPKDRFSAERLKGVDSTLKIQPAKLEDSAVYLCASSLEVHRENYGYTFGSGTRLTVV.

The rearrangement uses TRBV19 and TRBJ1-3; D ambiguous. Germline V gene lookup returns CDR1 LNHDA and CDR2 SQIVND (reference sequence). V was pared by 6 bases and J by 9 bases, with 12 bases between. The CDR3 consists of 12 residues. CDR3 sequence reads: CASRDRLGTIYF. The CDR3 bases are TGTGCCAGTAGAGACCGACTCGGCACCATATATTTT. The variable domain in full, with the rest retrieved from reference TRBV19 and TRBJ1-3, is DGGITQSPKYLFRKEGQNVTLSCEQNLNHDAMYWYRQDPGQGLRLIYYSQIVNDFQKGDIAEGYSVSREKKESFPLTVTSAQKNPTAFYLCASRDRLGTIYFGEGSWLTVV.

The V call is TRBV5-1, the J call TRBJ1-4, with unresolved D. Germline CDR1 and CDR2: SGHRS and YFSETQ. The CDR3 runs to 14 residues. V shed 0 bases and J shed 4 bases, with 7 bases lying between them. The CDR3: CASSLAQDNEKLFF. For the CDR3, the DNA is TGCGCCAGCAGCTTGGCTCAGGATAATGAAAAACTGTTTTTT.

The V gene is TRBV7-9, the J gene TRBJ1-1; D is unresolved. Germline V CDR1 and CDR2: SEHNR, FQNEAQ (reference sequence). CDR3 length: 16 amino acids. V was trimmed by 5 bases and J by 1 base, leaving 17 bases between them. The CDR3 loop reads CASSPPPRAGNTEAFF. CDR3 DNA: TGTGCCAGCAGCCCCCCCCCGAGGGCGGGGAACACTGAAGCTTTCTTT.

The V gene is TRBV7-2, the J gene TRBJ1-2; 8 bases align to TRBD1. The CDR3 extends over 15 amino acids. The germline CDR1 and CDR2 sequences are SGHTA and FQGNSA. V shed 5 bases, J shed 4 bases, and the junction held 9 bases outside the gene matches. The CDR3 DNA reads TGTGCCAGCAGCGAGTCAGGGGGCTCTGGCTATGGCTACACCTTC. Its translation: CASSESGGSGYGYTF.

The gene calls are TRBV7-9 and TRBJ1-2, with 7 nucleotides matching TRBD1. This CDR3 region has 14 residues. Germline CDR1 reads SEHNR; CDR2 reads FQNEAQ (reference sequence). The J segment lost 3 bases and the V segment lost 5 bases, leaving 6 bases of the junction unmatched. DNA of the CDR3: TGTGCCAGCAGCCGGGGACAGATCGACTATGGCTACACCTTC. As protein: CASSRGQIDYGYTF.

The V gene is TRBV6-1, the J gene TRBJ2-5, with D perhaps matching TRBD1 (6 bases). Trimming cost V 7 bases and J 5 bases, with 11 bases left between them. The germline CDR1 and CDR2 sequences are MNHNS and SASEGT. This CDR3 is built from 12 residues. The CDR3 bases are TGTGCCAGCAAAACAGGGTCGGAGACCCAGTACTTC. Amino acid sequence: CASKTGSETQYF.

CDR3 in amino acids: CASSQGGSGTGNYNEQFF. Written as DNA, the CDR3 is TGCGCCAGCAGCCAAGGGGGTTCCGGGACAGGGAACTACAATGAGCAGTTCTTC. The rearrangement links TRBV4-3 to TRBJ2-1; 9 bases are a match to TRBD1. With V trimmed by 1 base and J by 3 bases, 10 bases remained unmatched. Germline V gene data show CDR1 as LGHNA and CDR2 as YSLEER. This CDR3 spans 18 amino acids.

The CDR3 spells CASTRPNLYEQYF. CDR3 in DNA: TGTGCCAGCACTAGACCTAACCTCTACGAGCAGTACTTC. The chain combines TRBV6-6 with TRBJ2-7, with D unclear. The CDR3 contains 13 residues. Per the germline V gene, CDR1 is MNHNY and CDR2 is SVGAGI (reference sequence). V was shortened by 7 bases and J by 3 bases, with 13 bases between the two germline ends.